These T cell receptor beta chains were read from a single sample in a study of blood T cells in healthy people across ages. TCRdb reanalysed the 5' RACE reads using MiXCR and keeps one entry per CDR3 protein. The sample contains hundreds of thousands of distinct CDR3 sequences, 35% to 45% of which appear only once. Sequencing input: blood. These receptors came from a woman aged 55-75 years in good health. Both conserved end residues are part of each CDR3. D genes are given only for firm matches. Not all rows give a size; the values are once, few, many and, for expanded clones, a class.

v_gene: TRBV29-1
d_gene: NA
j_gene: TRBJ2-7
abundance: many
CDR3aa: CSVDGGRTNEQYF
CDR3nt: TGCAGCGTTGATGGTGGGAGAACAAACGAGCAGTACTTC

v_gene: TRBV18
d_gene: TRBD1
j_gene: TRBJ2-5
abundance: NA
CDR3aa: CASSPPTGGQETQYF
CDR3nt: TGTGCCAGCTCACCACCTACAGGGGGCCAAGAGACCCAGTACTTC

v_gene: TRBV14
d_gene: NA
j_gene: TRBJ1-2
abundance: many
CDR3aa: CASSQGTWTAYGYTF
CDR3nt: TGTGCCAGCAGCCAAGGCACTTGGACAGCTTATGGCTACACCTTC

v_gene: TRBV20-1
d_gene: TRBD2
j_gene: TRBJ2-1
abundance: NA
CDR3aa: CSARDLLAGGGSYNEQLF
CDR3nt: TGCAGTGCTAGAGATCTGCTAGCGGGAGGGGGGTCCTACAATGAGCAGTTATTC

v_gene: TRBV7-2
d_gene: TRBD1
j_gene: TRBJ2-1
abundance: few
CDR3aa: CASSSNRDRESGEQFF
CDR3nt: TGTGCCAGCAGCTCCAACCGGGACAGGGAATCCGGAGAGCAGTTCTTC

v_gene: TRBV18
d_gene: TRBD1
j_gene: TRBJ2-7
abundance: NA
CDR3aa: CASSPSGTASYEQYF
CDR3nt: TGTGCCAGCTCACCGTCCGGGACAGCCTCCTACGAGCAGTACTTC

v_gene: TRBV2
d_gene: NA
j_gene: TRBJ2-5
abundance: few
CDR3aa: CASQGSPNQETQYF
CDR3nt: TGTGCCAGCCAGGGAAGCCCCAACCAAGAGACCCAGTACTTC

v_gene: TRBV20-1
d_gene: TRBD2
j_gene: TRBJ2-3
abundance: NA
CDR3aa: CSASPAGGADTQYF
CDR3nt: TGCAGTGCTAGTCCAGCGGGGGGGGCAGATACGCAGTATTTT

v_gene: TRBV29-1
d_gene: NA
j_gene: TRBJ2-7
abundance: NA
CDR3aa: CSVVRGRNEQYF
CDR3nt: TGCAGCGTTGTCAGGGGTAGGAATGAGCAGTACTTC

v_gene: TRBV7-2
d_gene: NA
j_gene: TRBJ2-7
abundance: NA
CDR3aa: CASRRQDDNEQYF
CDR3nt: TGTGCCAGCAGGCGACAGGACGACAATGAGCAGTACTTC

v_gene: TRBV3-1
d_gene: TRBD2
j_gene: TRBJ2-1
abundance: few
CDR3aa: CASSPLLAGGLDEQFF
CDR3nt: TGTGCCAGCAGCCCGTTACTAGCGGGAGGATTAGATGAGCAGTTCTTC

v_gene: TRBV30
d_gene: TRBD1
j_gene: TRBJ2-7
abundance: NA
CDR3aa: CAWSVPGGFYEQYF
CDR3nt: TGTGCCTGGAGTGTCCCAGGGGGCTTTTACGAGCAGTACTTC

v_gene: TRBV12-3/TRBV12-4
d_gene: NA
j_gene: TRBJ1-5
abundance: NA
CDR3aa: CASSSQELGNQPQHF
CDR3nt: TGTGCCAGCAGCAGTCAGGAACTAGGGAATCAGCCCCAGCATTTT

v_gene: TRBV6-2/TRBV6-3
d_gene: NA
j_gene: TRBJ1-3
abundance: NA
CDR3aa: CASSYSKRSVGNTIYF
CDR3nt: TGTGCCAGCAGTTACTCGAAACGGAGTGTTGGAAACACCATATATTTT

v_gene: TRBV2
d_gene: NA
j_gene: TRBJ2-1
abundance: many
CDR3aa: CASRISGSAYNEQFF
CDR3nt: TGTGCCAGCAGAATTTCAGGGAGTGCCTACAATGAGCAGTTCTTC

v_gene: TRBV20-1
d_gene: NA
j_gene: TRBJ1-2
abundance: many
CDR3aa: CSAPGFYGYTF
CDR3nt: TGCAGTGCCCCAGGGTTCTATGGCTACACCTTC

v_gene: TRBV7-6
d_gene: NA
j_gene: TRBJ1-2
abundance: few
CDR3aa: CASSLDGSDNYGYTF
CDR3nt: TGTGCCAGCAGCTTAGACGGAAGTGACAACTATGGCTACACCTTC

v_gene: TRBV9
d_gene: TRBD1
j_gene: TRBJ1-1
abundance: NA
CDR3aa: CASSSPLGTGEAFF
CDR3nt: TGTGCCAGCAGCTCACCTCTGGGGACAGGGGAAGCTTTCTTT

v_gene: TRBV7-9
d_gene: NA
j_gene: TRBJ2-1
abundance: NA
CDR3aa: CASSLVAPTRPKDFNEQFF
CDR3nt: TGTGCCAGCAGCCTAGTAGCACCGACTAGGCCCAAGGACTTCAATGAGCAGTTCTTC

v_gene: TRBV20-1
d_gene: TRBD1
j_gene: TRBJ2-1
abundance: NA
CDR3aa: CSARGGQRAYNEQFF
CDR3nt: TGCAGTGCTAGAGGGGGACAGAGGGCCTACAATGAGCAGTTCTTC

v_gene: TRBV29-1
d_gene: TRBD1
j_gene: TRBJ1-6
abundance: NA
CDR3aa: CSAQGALDSPPHF
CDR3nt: TGCAGCGCCCAGGGGGCTTTGGATTCACCCCCCCACTTT

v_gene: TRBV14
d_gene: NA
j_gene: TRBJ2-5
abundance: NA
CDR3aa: CASSPSFWGETQYF
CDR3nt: TGTGCCAGCAGCCCATCCTTTTGGGGTGAGACCCAGTACTTC

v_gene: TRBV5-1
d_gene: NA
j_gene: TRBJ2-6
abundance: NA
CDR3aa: CASSPDSNSGANVLTF
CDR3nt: TGCGCCAGCAGCCCGGACAGCAACTCTGGGGCCAACGTCCTGACTTTC

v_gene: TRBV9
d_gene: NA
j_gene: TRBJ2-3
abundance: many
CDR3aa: CASSVETGVTDTQYF
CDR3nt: TGTGCCAGCAGCGTAGAGACGGGGGTTACAGATACGCAGTATTTT

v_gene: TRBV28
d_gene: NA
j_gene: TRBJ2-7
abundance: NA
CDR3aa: CASSPVGAGCYYEQYF
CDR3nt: TGTGCCAGCAGTCCGGTGGGGGCGGGATGCTACTACGAGCAGTACTTC

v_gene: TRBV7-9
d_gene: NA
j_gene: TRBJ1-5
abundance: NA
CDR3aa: CASSLLDNQPQHF
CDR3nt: TGTGCCAGCAGCTTACTGGATAATCAGCCCCAGCATTTT

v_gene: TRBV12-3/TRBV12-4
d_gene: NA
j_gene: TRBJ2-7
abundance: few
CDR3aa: CASRTAKLGYEQYF
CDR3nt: TGTGCCAGCAGAACGGCCAAGTTGGGGTACGAGCAGTACTTC

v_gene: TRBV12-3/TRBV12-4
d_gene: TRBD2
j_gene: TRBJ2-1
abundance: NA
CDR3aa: CASSLGLAGVKRSDEQFF
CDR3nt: TGTGCCAGCAGTTTGGGCCTAGCGGGAGTAAAACGGAGCGATGAGCAGTTCTTC

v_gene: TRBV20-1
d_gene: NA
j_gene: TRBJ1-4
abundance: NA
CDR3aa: CSARSGSPEKLFF
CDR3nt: TGCAGTGCTAGATCCGGGAGTCCAGAAAAACTGTTTTTT

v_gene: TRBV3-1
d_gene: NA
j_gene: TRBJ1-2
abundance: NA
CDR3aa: CASSQGQDLYGYTF
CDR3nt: TGTGCCAGCAGCCAAGGACAGGACCTCTATGGCTACACCTTC

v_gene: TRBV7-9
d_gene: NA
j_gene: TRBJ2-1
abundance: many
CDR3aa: CASSLAFQPGTNEQFF
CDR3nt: TGTGCCAGCAGCTTAGCTTTTCAGCCGGGTACTAATGAGCAGTTCTTC

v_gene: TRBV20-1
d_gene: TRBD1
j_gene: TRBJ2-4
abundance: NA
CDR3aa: CSAVTGAKNIQYF
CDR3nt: TGCAGTGCTGTGACAGGGGCCAAAAACATTCAGTACTTC

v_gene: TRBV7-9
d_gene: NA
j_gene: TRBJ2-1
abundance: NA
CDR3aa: CASSSRAWGEQFF
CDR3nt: TGTGCCAGCAGTTCACGGGCTTGGGGTGAGCAGTTCTTC

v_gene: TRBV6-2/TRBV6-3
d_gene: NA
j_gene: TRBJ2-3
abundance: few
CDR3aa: CASSYFFGRSTDTQYF
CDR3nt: TGTGCCAGCAGTTACTTTTTCGGAAGGAGCACAGATACGCAGTATTTT

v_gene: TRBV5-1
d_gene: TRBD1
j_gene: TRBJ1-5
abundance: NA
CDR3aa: CASSSTGGQPQHF
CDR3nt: TGCGCCAGCAGCTCCACAGGGGGCCAGCCCCAGCATTTT

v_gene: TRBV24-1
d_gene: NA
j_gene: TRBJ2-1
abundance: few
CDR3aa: CATSQSFFTYNEQFF
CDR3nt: TGTGCCACCAGTCAGTCTTTTTTTACCTACAATGAGCAGTTCTTC

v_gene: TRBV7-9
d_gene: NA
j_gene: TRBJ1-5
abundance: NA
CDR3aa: CASSVGRDQPQHF
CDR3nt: TGTGCCAGCAGCGTAGGCAGGGATCAGCCCCAGCATTTT